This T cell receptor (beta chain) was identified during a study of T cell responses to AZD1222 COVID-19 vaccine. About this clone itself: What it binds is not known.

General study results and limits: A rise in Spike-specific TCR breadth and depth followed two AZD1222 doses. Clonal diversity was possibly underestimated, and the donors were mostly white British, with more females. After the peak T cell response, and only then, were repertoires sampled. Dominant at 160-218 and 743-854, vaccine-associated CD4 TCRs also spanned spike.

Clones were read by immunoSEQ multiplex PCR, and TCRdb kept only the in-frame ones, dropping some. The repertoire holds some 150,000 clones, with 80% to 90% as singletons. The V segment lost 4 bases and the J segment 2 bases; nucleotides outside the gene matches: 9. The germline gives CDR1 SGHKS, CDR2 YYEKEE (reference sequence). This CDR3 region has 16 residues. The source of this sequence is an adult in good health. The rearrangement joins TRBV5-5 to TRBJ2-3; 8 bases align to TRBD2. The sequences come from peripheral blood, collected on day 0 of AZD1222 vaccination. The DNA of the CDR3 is TGTGCCAGCAGCCCCAGAGCGGGAGAAACCACAGATACGCAGTATTTT. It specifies CASSPRAGETTDTQYF.